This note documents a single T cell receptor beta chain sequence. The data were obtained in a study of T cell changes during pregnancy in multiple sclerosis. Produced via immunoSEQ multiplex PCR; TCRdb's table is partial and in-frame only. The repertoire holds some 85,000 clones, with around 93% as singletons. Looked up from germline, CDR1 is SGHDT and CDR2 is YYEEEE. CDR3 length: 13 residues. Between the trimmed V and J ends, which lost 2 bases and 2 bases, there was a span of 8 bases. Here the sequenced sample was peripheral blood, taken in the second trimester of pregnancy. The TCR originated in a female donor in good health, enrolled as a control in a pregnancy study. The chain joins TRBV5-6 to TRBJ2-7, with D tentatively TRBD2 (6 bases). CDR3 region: CASSLRLAYEQYF. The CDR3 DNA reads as TGTGCCAGCAGCTTAAGACTAGCCTACGAGCAGTACTTC. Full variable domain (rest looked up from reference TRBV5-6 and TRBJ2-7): DAGVTQSPTHLIKTRGQQVTLRCSPKSGHDTVSWYQQALGQGPQFIFQYYEEEERQRGNFPDRFSGHQFPNYSSELNVNALLLGDSALYLCASSLRLAYEQYFGPGTRLTVT.